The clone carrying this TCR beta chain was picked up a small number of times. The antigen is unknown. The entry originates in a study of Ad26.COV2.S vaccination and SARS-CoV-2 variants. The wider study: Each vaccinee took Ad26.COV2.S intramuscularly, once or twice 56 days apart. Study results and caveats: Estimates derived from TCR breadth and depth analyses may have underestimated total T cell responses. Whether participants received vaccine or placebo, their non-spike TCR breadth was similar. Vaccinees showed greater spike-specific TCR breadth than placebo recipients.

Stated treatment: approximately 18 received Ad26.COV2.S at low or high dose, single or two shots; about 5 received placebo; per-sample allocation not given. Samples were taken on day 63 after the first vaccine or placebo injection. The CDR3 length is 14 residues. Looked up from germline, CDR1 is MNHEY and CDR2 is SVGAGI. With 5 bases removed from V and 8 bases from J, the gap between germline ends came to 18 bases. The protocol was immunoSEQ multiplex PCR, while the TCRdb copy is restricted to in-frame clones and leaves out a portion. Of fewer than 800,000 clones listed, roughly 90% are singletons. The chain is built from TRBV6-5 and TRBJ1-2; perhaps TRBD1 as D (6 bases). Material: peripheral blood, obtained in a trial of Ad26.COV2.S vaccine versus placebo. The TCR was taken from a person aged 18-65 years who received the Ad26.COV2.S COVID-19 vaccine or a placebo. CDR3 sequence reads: CASSPPGHGLGYTF. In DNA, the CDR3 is TGTGCCAGCAGTCCCCCGGGACATGGCCTCGGCTACACCTTC.